This passage covers 21 T cell receptor beta chains from one sample sequenced in a study of CD8+ T cells in alopecia areata. cDNA serving as the sequencing template came from extracted, reverse transcribed RNA. Sequencing used immunoSEQ multiplex PCR; TCRdb keeps in-frame clones, though not all of them. The data show some 4,800 clones, approximately 90% seen once. As for treatment: oral pan-JAK inhibitor, 5-10 mg twice daily. Alopecia areata patients had lesional scalp punch biopsies and peripheral blood taken from them. The sample in question was skin, obtained at week 4, from a patient treated with tofacitinib. These receptors were obtained from a human donor with alopecia areata.

V usage is TRBV4-3 and J usage is TRBJ1-1, with 7 bases fitting TRBD1. The CDR3 has 13 amino acids. The V gene's germline CDR1 is LGHNA and CDR2 YSLEER. The V gene end was trimmed by 2 bases and the J gene end by 3 bases; junction bases not matched to a gene: 0. The CDR3 region is CASSQTGDTEAFF. The CDR3 region has the DNA TGCGCCAGCAGCCAAACAGGGGACACTGAAGCTTTCTTT.

This clone was observed a handful of times. The chain recombines TRBV29-1 with TRBJ1-1; weak D call: TRBD1 (5 bases). The CDR3 runs to 14 residues. Per germline, CDR1 SQVTM and CDR2 ANQGSEA. V was pared by 1 base and J by 3 bases, with 12 bases between. The CDR3 nucleotides read TGCAGCGTTGAAGGGGGTACGGGGGACACTGAAGCTTTCTTT. Encoded protein: CSVEGGTGDTEAFF.

The chain combines TRBV7-9 with TRBJ2-4; a possible D gene is TRBD1 (5 bases). V lost 0 bases, J lost 6 bases, and 12 bases lay in between. The germline gives CDR1 SEHNR, CDR2 FQNEAQ (reference sequence). The CDR3 runs to 15 residues. CDR3 sequence: CASSLAPTGRNIQYF. The CDR3 coding sequence is TGTGCCAGCAGCTTAGCCCCCACAGGACGAAACATTCAGTACTTC. Full variable domain (outside the CDR3, taken from reference TRBV7-9 and TRBJ2-4): DTGVSQNPRHKITKRGQNVTFRCDPISEHNRLYWYRQTLGQGPEFLTYFQNEAQLEKSRLLSDRFSAERPKGSFSTLEIQRTEQGDSAMYLCASSLAPTGRNIQYFGAGTRLSVL.

The rearrangement uses TRBV7-2 and TRBJ1-1, with TRBD1 identical over 8 bases. J was trimmed by 0 bases and V by 4 bases; bases with no gene match: 13. Germline V gives CDR1 SGHTA, CDR2 FQGNSA. This CDR3 comprises 18 residues. CDR3 sequence reads: CASSSENTGGLMNTEAFF. The CDR3 DNA follows: TGTGCCAGCAGCTCCGAAAATACAGGGGGTCTCATGAACACTGAAGCTTTCTTT.

This chain connects TRBV29-1 to TRBJ2-1; 7 nucleotides align to TRBD2. V was clipped by 5 bases and J by 8 bases; unmatched bases: 3. The germline gives CDR1 SQVTM, CDR2 ANQGSEA. This CDR3 has 11 residues. DNA of the CDR3: TGCAGCGTTCCTAGCGGAGATGAGCAGTTCTTC. Protein: CSVPSGDEQFF.

This chain links TRBV23-1 with TRBJ2-7; D possibly corresponds to TRBD1 (5 bases). TRBV23-1 is identified as an open reading frame with a role that is uncertain. Between the trimmed V and J ends, which lost 8 bases and 1 base, there was a span of 12 bases. The CDR3 covers 13 residues. The CDR3 loop is CASPAGKSYEQYF. The DNA for the CDR3 is TGCGCCAGCCCGGCAGGGAAGTCCTACGAGCAGTACTTC.

The chain joins TRBV14 to TRBJ2-7, with TRBD2 as a possible D gene (6 bases). The germline gives CDR1 SGHDN, CDR2 FVKESK. V lost 1 base and J lost 0, with 13 bases in between. This CDR3 has 16 amino acids. The CDR3 region is CASSQGGLGSSYEQYF. Here the CDR3 DNA reads TGTGCCAGCAGCCAAGGGGGCCTCGGGAGCTCCTACGAGCAGTACTTC.

This chain connects TRBV6-6 to TRBJ2-3; D gene unclear. V gave up 0 bases and J gave up 6 bases, with 13 bases separating them. CDR1 is MNHNY, CDR2 SVGAGI, per germline (reference sequence). This CDR3 is built from 15 residues. The CDR3 DNA is TGTGCCAGCAGTTACTCCCCTCCCTGGGTCGATACGCAGTATTTT. Translation: CASSYSPPWVDTQYF.

This chain connects TRBV29-1 to TRBJ1-2; D is perhaps TRBD1 (5 bases). Germline CDR1 and CDR2: SQVTM and ANQGSEA. V lost 5 bases and J 3 bases, leaving 7 bases between the germline ends. The CDR3 is made up of 11 amino acids. The CDR3 DNA reads TGCAGCGTTAAAGGGGACTATGGCTACACCTTC. Translated, it gives CSVKGDYGYTF.

The rearrangement uses TRBV9 and TRBJ2-3; 10 bases map to TRBD2. The CDR3 extends over 17 amino acids. CDR1 is SGDLS, CDR2 YYNGEE, per germline. V lost 1 base, J lost 5 bases, and 10 bases stayed unmatched. CDR3 sequence reads: CASSVYQRGGRRDTQYF. For the CDR3, the DNA is TGTGCCAGCAGCGTATACCAGCGGGGGGGCCGGAGAGATACGCAGTATTTT.

This clone was recorded once. The V and J genes are TRBV7-2 and TRBJ2-7; D not certain. V lost 2 bases to trimming and J lost 6 bases, with 5 bases between them. The CDR3 totals 11 residues. CDR1 SGHTA and CDR2 FQGNSA come from the germline V gene. The CDR3 is CASSLMSEQYF. The CDR3 DNA sequence: TGTGCCAGCAGCTTAATGTCCGAGCAGTACTTC.

The rearrangement links TRBV19 to TRBJ1-2; tentative D call: TRBD1 (6 bases). From germline, CDR1 is LNHDA and CDR2 SQIVND (reference sequence). The ends were cut back, 5 bases at V and 2 bases at J, with 15 bases in the middle. This CDR3 comprises 15 residues. The CDR3 bases are TGTGCCAGTAGTTATACCCCGGACAGCAACTATGGCTACACCTTC. Protein: CASSYTPDSNYGYTF.

This clone appeared once. Within the sample, other DNA sequences also encode this same CDR3. V usage is TRBV7-9 and J usage is TRBJ2-1; 11 bases are a match to TRBD2. CDR1 is SEHNR, CDR2 FQNEAQ, per germline (reference sequence). This CDR3 spans 15 amino acids. J gave up 4 bases and V 5 bases, and 4 bases lay outside the gene matches. CDR3 protein: CASSDRLAGYNEQFF. CDR3 DNA sequence: TGTGCCAGCAGCGACCGACTAGCGGGGTACAATGAGCAGTTCTTC.

The chain combines TRBV25-1 with TRBJ2-4, with D unresolved. This CDR3 comprises 11 residues. Germline V gene lookup returns CDR1 MGHDK and CDR2 SYGVNS. V was pared by 3 bases and J by 9 bases, with 6 bases between. Written as DNA, the CDR3 is TGTGCCAGCAGTGATCTAGTCATTCAGTACTTC. Translating it yields CASSDLVIQYF.

The rearrangement joins TRBV4-3 to TRBJ2-1, with TRBD2 identical over 10 bases. The CDR3 spans 19 residues. Losses at the gene ends were 0 bases for V and 0 bases for J; bases not matched to a gene: 8. Germline V gene lookup returns CDR1 LGHNA and CDR2 YSLEER. CDR3 residues: CASSQELLAGLSSYNEQFF. CDR3 coding DNA: TGCGCCAGCAGCCAAGAGTTACTAGCGGGGTTAAGCTCCTACAATGAGCAGTTCTTC.

The chain employs TRBV7-2 and TRBJ2-1; 8 bases fit TRBD1. Germline V gene data show CDR1 as SGHTA and CDR2 as FQGNSA. J lost 8 bases, V lost 4 bases, and 7 bases had no gene match. This CDR3 is built from 14 residues. In DNA form, the CDR3 reads TGTGCCAGCAGCTCCGGACAGGGTGTCGATGAGCAGTTCTTC. Its translation is CASSSGQGVDEQFF.

This clone was seen only once. The chain recombines TRBV6-4 with TRBJ2-1; 11 nucleotides align to TRBD2. Germline V gene lookup returns CDR1 MRHNA and CDR2 SNTAGT. V was clipped by 4 bases and J by 4 bases; unmatched bases: 6. This CDR3 is 16 amino acids long. The CDR3 sequence: CASSAISGGDYNEQFF. In DNA, the CDR3 is TGTGCCAGCAGTGCCATTAGCGGGGGGGATTACAATGAGCAGTTCTTC.

The chain carries TRBV14 and TRBJ1-1, with D unclear. Trimming left V 4 bases short and J 2 bases short, with 11 bases between. Germline V gene sequence: CDR1 SGHDN, CDR2 FVKESK. This CDR3 is 14 amino acids long. CDR3 DNA sequence: TGTGCCAGCAGCCCACTGGACTCCAACACTGAAGCTTTCTTT. This gives the protein CASSPLDSNTEAFF.

CDR3 region: CASTSEWGIPPEAFF. The CDR3, as DNA: TGTGCCAGTACCTCGGAGTGGGGTATCCCCCCTGAAGCTTTCTTT. The V gene is TRBV19, the J gene TRBJ1-1; D is unresolved. V dropped 7 bases and J dropped 6 bases, with 21 bases sitting between them. Germline-derived CDR1 and CDR2 are LNHDA and SQIVND (reference sequence). The CDR3 length is 15 residues.

The rearrangement links TRBV7-2 to TRBJ1-5; 7 bases are a match to TRBD1. The V gene's germline CDR1 is SGHTA and CDR2 FQGNSA. The CDR3 sequence is 15 residues long. Germline trimming cut 1 base from V and 3 bases from J; bases unmatched to any gene: 3. The DNA for the CDR3 is TGTGCCAGCAGCTTAGGACAGGGTGACAATCAGCCCCAGCATTTT. Translating it yields CASSLGQGDNQPQHF.

V gene TRBV27 combines with J gene TRBJ1-1; D call uncertain. Per the germline V gene, CDR1 is MNHEY and CDR2 is SMNVEV (reference sequence). CDR3 size: 14 residues. V was pared by 5 bases and J by 1 base, with 11 bases between. The CDR3 nucleotides read TGTGCCAGCAGTCCCCGCGGTAGGAACACTGAAGCTTTCTTT. Its translation: CASSPRGRNTEAFF.